The entry below describes one TCR beta chain. Its antigen is unknown. Clones were read by immunoSEQ multiplex PCR, and TCRdb kept only the in-frame ones, dropping some. The sample lists 70,000 to 90,000 clones, approximately 84% occurring once. The sample belongs to a study of radiotherapy plus CTLA-4 blockade in lung cancer. Whole-study results and caveats: The best predictor of response was reported to be early blood T cell clone dynamics, with interferon-beta. Following radiotherapy plus ipilimumab, tumor-derived TCR clones expanded in the blood.

Those with chemo-refractory metastatic non-small-cell lung cancer were treated with focal radiation combined with CTLA-4 blockade using ipilimumab. CDR3 length equals 15 residues. V was pared by 0 bases and J by 3 bases, with 13 bases between. Per the germline V gene, CDR1 is SGDLS and CDR2 is YYNGEE. The chain combines TRBV9 with TRBJ2-7; a weak D match, TRBD1 (6 bases). The source of this sequence is a human donor with non-small cell lung cancer who had stable disease on radiotherapy plus ipilimumab. Source: peripheral blood, taken from a patient treated with radiotherapy plus ipilimumab. In DNA form, the CDR3 reads TGTGCCAGCAGCGTAGACGCCGGGACATACTACGAGCAGTACTTC. It translates to CASSVDAGTYYEQYF.